The 30 T cell receptor beta chains given below trace back to one sample, sequenced in a study of T cells in Graves' hyperthyroidism and ophthalmopathy (dated by TCRdb to about 2019). Library preparation used multiplex PCR. The instrument given in TCRdb is Illumina HiSeq 2000. The TCR beta CDR3 regions were amplified from the RNA transcripts. The first round of RT-PCR for the TCR CDR3 was performed with the HTBI primer set and the Qiagen OneStep RT-PCR kit. TCRdb handled the public reads itself, with Q25 trimming in fastp and clone calling in MiXCR, and kept productive beta chains. Every distinct CDR3 protein forms one entry, paired with its most common genes and DNA. The sample table records about 660,000 distinct CDR3 sequences; approximately 42% of these occur just once. Clones ranked in the top ten supply more than 7% of the sample. Sequencing used peripheral blood or thyroid tissue (not recorded which). Receptor source: an adult man with Graves' disease, either hyperthyroidism or ophthalmopathy (not recorded which).

This clonotype was detected a few times. V and J are TRBV9 and TRBJ1-2, with TRBD1 matching over 7 bases. Per germline, CDR1 SGDLS and CDR2 YYNGEE. This CDR3 is built from 12 residues. CDR3 sequence: CVSRGTAYGYTF. The CDR3 DNA reads TGTGTCAGTAGAGGGACAGCTTATGGCTACACCTTC.

V and J are TRBV7-2 and TRBJ1-2, with 7 bases aligning to TRBD1. The germline V gene encodes CDR1 SGHTA and CDR2 FQGNSA. The CDR3 is made up of 12 amino acids. DNA of the CDR3: TGTGCTGCGCCGGGACAGCGCTATGGCTACACCTTC. Protein product: CAAPGQRYGYTF. Supplemented by reference TRBV7-2 and TRBJ1-2, the full variable domain reads GAGVSQSPSNKVTEKGKDVELRCDPISGHTALYWYRQSLGQGLEFLIYFQGNSAPDKSGLPSDRFSAERTGGSVSTLTIQRTQQEDSAVYLCAAPGQRYGYTFGSGTRLTVV.

The table lists this clonotype with a few counts. The genes are TRBV5-1 and TRBJ1-1; no definite D call. The ends were cut back, 4 bases at V and 0 bases at J, with 16 bases in the middle. There are 16 residues in the CDR3. Per germline, CDR1 SGHRS and CDR2 YFSETQ. In nucleotides, the CDR3 is TGCGCCAGCAGCCCCCACCCGACAATGTTGAACACTGAAGCTTTCTTT. This gives the protein CASSPHPTMLNTEAFF.

This rearrangement joins TRBV5-6 to TRBJ1-1; no definite D call. CDR1 SGHDT and CDR2 YYEEEE come from the germline V gene. Trimming took 4 bases from V and 3 from J, leaving 13 bases between them. The CDR3 loop spans 14 amino acids. The CDR3 nucleotides are TGTGCCAGCAGCCGACGTTCCTTGGACACTGAAGCTTTCTTT. Translation: CASSRRSLDTEAFF.

The rearrangement uses TRBV15 and TRBJ2-6; a possible D gene is TRBD2 (5 bases). Per the germline V gene, CDR1 is LNHNV and CDR2 is YYDKDF (reference sequence). This CDR3 is 16 amino acids long. The V end lost 3 bases, the J end lost 0 bases, and 9 bases lay between the germline ends. CDR3 in amino acids: CATSRDGGSGANVLTF. CDR3 DNA: TGTGCCACCAGCAGGGACGGAGGCTCTGGGGCCAACGTCCTGACTTTC.

This clonotype was found a few times. The germline gene is not matched at one end of the junction; a read error may be the cause. The rearrangement uses TRBV7-2 and TRBJ1-5, with a possible D match to TRBD1 (6 bases). The V gene's germline CDR1 is SGHTA and CDR2 FQGNSA. The CDR3 runs 16 residues. For the CDR3, the DNA is TGTGCCAGCAGCCGGGGGGCGGGACGAAGCAACCAGCCCCAGCATTTT. This translates into CASSRGAGRSNQPQHF.

The rearrangement joins TRBV12-3 or TRBV12-4 to TRBJ1-1; maybe TRBD1 (5 bases). The CDR3 totals 12 residues. Trimming pared 2 bases from V and 6 bases from J, leaving 7 bases between. CDR3 amino acids: CASSLYRPEAFF. Written as DNA, the CDR3 is TGTGCCAGCAGTTTATACAGGCCTGAAGCTTTCTTT.

The gene calls are TRBV5-1 and TRBJ1-2; D ambiguous. V was shortened by 0 bases and J by 2 bases, with 11 bases between the two germline ends. Germline CDR1 SGHRS, CDR2 YFSETQ. This CDR3 spans 15 amino acids. For the CDR3, the DNA is TGCGCCAGCAGCTTGGGAGGAAACAAGAACTATGGCTACACCTTC. It encodes CASSLGGNKNYGYTF.

In its sample, this clonotype was seen many times. The junction departs from the called germline gene at one end, perhaps through a read error. The J gene is TRBJ2-5, the V gene TRBV7-8; 8 bases fit TRBD2. Germline V gene data show CDR1 as SGHVS and CDR2 as FQNEAQ. The CDR3 covers 14 residues. The CDR3 DNA sequence: TGTGCTAGCAGCTTAGGGACTAGTCAAGAGACCCAGTACTTC. It yields the protein CASSLGTSQETQYF.

Turning to this clonotype: A clone one base away is much larger, so this may be a read error. The chain carries TRBV7-6 and TRBJ1-1; D unclear. V shed 11 bases and J shed 5 bases, with 12 bases lying between them. CDR1 is SGHVS and CDR2 is FNYEAQ in the germline V gene. The CDR3 is 11 amino acids. This CDR3 reads CAGKLGTEAFF. CDR3 nucleotide sequence: TGTGCCGGCAAGCTAGGGACTGAAGCTTTCTTT. Full variable domain (missing parts from reference TRBV7-6 and TRBJ1-1): GAGVSQSPRYKVTKRGQDVALRCDPISGHVSLYWYRQALGQGPEFLTYFNYEAQQDKSGLPNDRFSAERPEGSISTLTIQRTEQRDSAMYRCAGKLGTEAFFGQGTRLTVV.

This clonotype was seen many times. The chain employs TRBV2 and TRBJ1-1; D unresolved. Looked up from germline, CDR1 is SNHLY and CDR2 is FYNNEI. The length of the CDR3 is 13 residues. V lost 2 bases, J lost 1 base, and 5 bases lay in between. The CDR3 protein is CASSESSNTEAFF. CDR3 nucleotide sequence: TGTGCCAGCAGTGAATCCTCGAACACTGAAGCTTTCTTT.

The sample holds a few counts of this clonotype. J is TRBJ1-5 and V is TRBV27; D unclear. The V end lost 6 bases, the J end lost 4 bases, and 13 bases lay between the germline ends. The CDR3 consists of 14 residues. Germline CDR1 and CDR2: MNHEY and SMNVEV (reference sequence). As DNA, the CDR3 is TGTGCCAGCAGCCACAGAGACCAGAATCAGCCCCAGCATTTT. Its translation is CASSHRDQNQPQHF.

This clonotype came up once. The chain joins TRBV12-3 or TRBV12-4 to TRBJ1-1, with a weak D call TRBD1 (6 bases). CDR3 length: 15 residues. V was trimmed by 6 bases and J by 2 bases, leaving 16 bases between them. For the CDR3, the DNA is TGTGCCAGCAGGGCCCCGGGGGCGAGAAACACTGAAGCTTTCTTT. It yields the protein CASRAPGARNTEAFF.

This clonotype appeared a few times. The V and J genes are TRBV4-3 and TRBJ1-6; TRBD1 matches at 8 bases. Trimming cost V 5 bases and J 9 bases; bases outside gene matches: 9. Germline values: CDR1 LGHNA, CDR2 YSLEER. CDR3 length equals 15 residues. The CDR3 reads CASSIPGTGVSPLHF. The CDR3 DNA is TGCGCCAGCAGCATCCCCGGGACAGGCGTTTCACCCCTCCACTTT.

This chain uses TRBV29-1 with TRBJ1-1; 7 nucleotides match TRBD1. Trimming at V came to 7 bases and at J to 1 base, leaving 3 bases not matched to a gene. The CDR3 runs 12 residues. Germline-derived CDR1 and CDR2 are SQVTM and ANQGSEA. The CDR3 DNA reads TGCAGCGATGCAGGGGGGAACACTGAAGCTTTCTTT. It specifies CSDAGGNTEAFF. Filled out from reference TRBV29-1 and TRBJ1-1, the complete variable domain reads SAVISQKPSRDICQRGTSLTIQCQVDSQVTMMFWYRQQPGQSLTLIATANQGSEATYESGFVIDKFPISRPNLTFSTLTVSNMSPEDSSIYLCSDAGGNTEAFFGQGTRLTVV.

This chain connects TRBV11-2 to TRBJ2-5; TRBD2 agrees at 7 bases. The CDR3 has 13 amino acids. Germline V gene sequence: CDR1 SGHAT, CDR2 FQNNGV. J lost 5 bases, V lost 7 bases, and 7 bases had no gene match. The CDR3 region is CASTWGGRETQYF. In DNA, the CDR3 is TGTGCCAGCACCTGGGGGGGGAGGGAGACCCAGTACTTC.

Points on this clonotype: One end of the junction varies from germline; a read error may be responsible. The chain carries TRBV19 and TRBJ2-5; D not certain. Germline V gene lookup returns CDR1 LNHDA and CDR2 SQIVND (reference sequence). The CDR3 has 11 amino acids. The CDR3 is CDSSNRETQYF. The CDR3, as DNA: TGTGACAGTAGTAATCGTGAGACCCAGTACTTC.

This chain joins TRBV20-1 and TRBJ1-3; a possible D gene is TRBD1 (5 bases). Trimming shortened V by 6 bases and J by 2 bases, and 8 bases separated the two germline ends. Germline lookup yields CDR1 DFQATT and CDR2 SNEGSKA (reference sequence). This CDR3 is 12 amino acids long. DNA of the CDR3: TGCAGTGCCCGGACACCTGGAAACACCATATATTTT. Its protein product is CSARTPGNTIYF.

There are a few counts of this clonotype. This chain connects TRBV6-1 to TRBJ1-1, with D tentatively TRBD1 (5 bases). Germline CDR1 is MNHNS and CDR2 is SASEGT. The ends were cut back, 7 bases at V and 3 bases at J, with 15 bases in the middle. CDR3 length: 14 residues. DNA for the CDR3: TGTGCCAGCAAGGTGGCAGGGCGCGACACTGAAGCTTTCTTT. Protein product: CASKVAGRDTEAFF.

This clonotype showed up just a few times. The rearrangement links TRBV5-8 to TRBJ1-3; unclear D gene. The V gene's germline CDR1 is SGHTS and CDR2 YDEGEE. V lost 5 bases and J 2 bases, leaving 8 bases between the germline ends. The CDR3 extends over 13 amino acids. The CDR3 DNA reads TGTGCCAGCAGTATCGGGCCTGGAAACACCATATATTTT. Protein sequence: CASSIGPGNTIYF. The whole variable domain, remainder taken from reference TRBV5-8 and TRBJ1-3, is EAGVTQSPTHLIKTRGQQATLRCSPISGHTSVYWYQQALGLGLQFLLWYDEGEERNRGNFPPRFSGRQFPNYSSELNVNALELEDSALYLCASSIGPGNTIYFGEGSWLTVV.

This clonotype appeared a few times. For the CDR3, the DNA is TGTGCCAGTAGTATAGAACCTGCAGCCTACGAGCAGTACTTC. Translating gives CASSIEPAAYEQYF. This chain joins TRBV19 and TRBJ2-7; no clear D gene. CDR1 is LNHDA and CDR2 is SQIVND in the germline V gene (reference sequence). The V gene lost 0 bases and the J gene lost 2 bases, with 8 bases spanning the gap. There are 14 residues in the CDR3.

The J gene is TRBJ2-2, the V gene TRBV4-1, with 9 bases lining up with TRBD2. The trim removed 3 bases at V and 0 bases at J, leaving 5 bases unmatched. The germline gives CDR1 MGHRA, CDR2 YSYEKL. This CDR3 has 17 residues. The CDR3 coding sequence is TGCGCCAGCAGCCAGGATGAGCGGGGGGCGAACACCGGGGAGCTGTTTTTT. Its protein is CASSQDERGANTGELFF.

The chain employs TRBV6-2 or TRBV6-3 and TRBJ1-1, with a weak D call TRBD1 (5 bases). The germline V gene has CDR1 MNHEY and CDR2 SVGEGT. The V gene lost 4 bases and the J gene lost 8 bases, with 8 bases spanning the gap. This CDR3 is built from 11 residues. CDR3 region: CASSSYREAFF. In nucleotides, the CDR3 is TGTGCCAGCAGTTCCTACAGGGAAGCTTTCTTT.

The rearrangement uses TRBV2 and TRBJ1-4; 8 bases match TRBD1. The length of the CDR3 is 16 residues. After removal of 6 bases from V and 13 bases from J, the junction contained 19 bases not matched to a gene. CDR1 and CDR2 from the germline V gene are SNHLY and FYNNEI. CDR3 DNA sequence: TGTGCCAGCAGCTACGACAGGGGACAGGCTAATGAGAGACTGTTTTTT. Amino acid sequence: CASSYDRGQANERLFF.

The chain joins TRBV20-1 to TRBJ1-2; D may be TRBD1 (5 bases). Germline V gives CDR1 DFQATT, CDR2 SNEGSKA (reference sequence). The V end was cut by 1 base, the J end by 4 bases, with 10 bases between. There are 13 residues in the CDR3. This CDR3 is CSARVLGGYGYTF. The CDR3 DNA follows: TGCAGTGCTAGAGTTCTGGGGGGCTATGGCTACACCTTC.

A few counts support this clonotype. The J gene is TRBJ1-2, the V gene TRBV9; tentatively, D is TRBD1 (5 bases). Looked up from germline, CDR1 is SGDLS and CDR2 is YYNGEE. V shed 4 bases and J shed 4 bases, with 20 bases lying between them. The CDR3 is made up of 16 amino acids. The CDR3 DNA sequence: TGTGCCAGCAGCTCGGCGCAACCTGACAGTATCTATGGCTACACCTTC. This encodes CASSSAQPDSIYGYTF.

The chain is built from TRBV29-1 and TRBJ1-5; TRBD1 is a possible D gene (5 bases). V was cut by 6 bases and J by 6 bases, with 12 bases left in between. The V gene's germline CDR1 is SQVTM and CDR2 ANQGSEA. The CDR3 is made up of 12 amino acids. DNA of the CDR3: TGCAGCGTCCGGGGCGCGGGTCAGCCCCAGCATTTT. Residues: CSVRGAGQPQHF.

Only a few counts were recorded for this clonotype. This chain connects TRBV12-3 or TRBV12-4 to TRBJ1-2; D gene uncertain. Trimming left V 10 bases short and J 4 bases short, with 19 bases between. The CDR3 loop spans 14 amino acids. The CDR3 bases are TGTGCCAACTCGCCTATTGACGGGAGCTATGGCTACACCTTC. Protein: CANSPIDGSYGYTF.

The V and J genes are TRBV29-1 and TRBJ1-3; TRBD1 matches at 8 bases. V lost 5 bases to trimming and J lost 4 bases; unmatched junction nucleotides: 7. Germline values: CDR1 SQVTM, CDR2 ANQGSEA. This CDR3 region has 14 residues. CDR3 coding DNA: TGCAGCGTTACTGACAGGGGACCCGGAAACACCATATATTTT. It is translated as CSVTDRGPGNTIYF. The full variable domain, its missing parts supplied by reference TRBV29-1 and TRBJ1-3, is SAVISQKPSRDICQRGTSLTIQCQVDSQVTMMFWYRQQPGQSLTLIATANQGSEATYESGFVIDKFPISRPNLTFSTLTVSNMSPEDSSIYLCSVTDRGPGNTIYFGEGSWLTVV.

This clonotype has only a few counts. The CDR3, as DNA: TGCGCCAGCAGCCCCTGGTTGGGTACTGAAGCTTTCTTT. It encodes CASSPWLGTEAFF. The chain carries TRBV5-1 and TRBJ1-1; D gene unclear. This CDR3 is 13 amino acids long. Germline CDR1 SGHRS, CDR2 YFSETQ. Between the trimmed V and J ends, which lost 4 bases and 5 bases, there was a span of 12 bases.